The T cell receptor (beta chain) under discussion was sequenced for a study of T cell responses to AZD1222 COVID-19 vaccine. Study-level points and caveats: The repertoires were collected only after the peak T cell response. Across the whole spike, CD4 TCRs peaked at regions 160-218 and 743-854. Baseline serology detected seropositivity in only five or six AZD1222 recipients. Increases in Spike-specific TCR breadth and depth were seen after two AZD1222 doses.

CDR3 size: 13 residues. The V and J ends lost 3 bases and 7 bases respectively, with 10 bases between them. This clone was seen only a few times. What it recognizes is unknown. Generated by immunoSEQ multiplex PCR, the TCRdb table keeps only in-frame clones and is missing some. The table lists some 42,000 clones, around four fifths of them singletons. The chain carries TRBV12-3 or TRBV12-4 and TRBJ1-5; no definite D call. Specimen: peripheral blood, collected 28 days after the second AZD1222 dose. The source of this sequence is an adult who received the AZD1222 COVID-19 vaccine. CDR3 in DNA: TGTGCCAGCAGTTTTGGTTTGAGGCAGCCCCAGCATTTT. Protein product: CASSFGLRQPQHF.